Reported below is one T cell receptor beta chain. What it recognizes is unknown. The source of the sample is a study of T-cell memory formation after mild COVID-19. Study-level points and caveats: Cross-reactive memory appears to have joined, as suggested by some responding clones showing up in pre-infection memory.

TCRdb reprocessed the 5' RACE reads via MiXCR and lists one record per CDR3 protein. Of fewer than 650,000 distinct CDR3 sequences listed, roughly a fifth were seen once; the top ten hold around 7.7%. Between the trimmed V and J ends, which lost 1 base and 6 bases, there was a span of 8 bases. There are 13 residues in the CDR3. The germline CDR1 and CDR2 sequences are SGHRS and YFSETQ. The sequence was obtained from an adult woman who had mild COVID-19 (a few samples of this study predate the infection). Cell type and time point are not known. The sequenced material came from PBMCs or a T cell subset sorted from them (not recorded which). The chain is built from TRBV5-1 and TRBJ2-1; D is ambiguous. The CDR3 bases are TGCGCCAGCAGCTTGCAACCTGGCAATGAGCAGTTCTTC. Translation: CASSLQPGNEQFF.